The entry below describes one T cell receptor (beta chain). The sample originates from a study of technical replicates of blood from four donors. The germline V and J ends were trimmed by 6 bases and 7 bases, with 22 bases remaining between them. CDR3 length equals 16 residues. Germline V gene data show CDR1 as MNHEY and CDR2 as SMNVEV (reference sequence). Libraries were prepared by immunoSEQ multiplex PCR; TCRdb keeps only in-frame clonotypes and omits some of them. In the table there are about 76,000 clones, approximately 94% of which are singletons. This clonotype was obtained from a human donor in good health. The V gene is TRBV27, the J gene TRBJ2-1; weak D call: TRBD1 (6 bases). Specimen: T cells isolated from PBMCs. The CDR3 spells CASSSRPEMGANEQFF. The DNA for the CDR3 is TGTGCCAGCAGCTCCCGGCCGGAAATGGGGGCGAATGAGCAGTTCTTC.